What follows are 10 T cell receptor beta chains derived from one specimen sequenced in a study of vaccination and CD4 T cells after COVID-19. These receptors lack a known antigen. Sequencing of cultured CD4+ T cell DNA used the Oncomine TCR Beta short-read assay. TCRdb itself ran the PCR reads through MiXCR, one entry per CDR3 protein. Of about 15,000 distinct CDR3 sequences listed, roughly 28% are singletons. Treatment given: roughly 10-day PBMC culture with coronavirus spike peptide pools or control peptides (ViraFEST assay). Sequencing was performed on cultured CD4+ T cells from blood. The receptors stem from a human donor with COVID-19.

This clonotype was picked up a small number of times. This chain connects TRBV6-1 to TRBJ2-1; TRBD1 agrees at 8 bases. From germline, CDR1 is MNHNS and CDR2 SASEGT. The CDR3 spans 12 residues. Unmatched junction bases numbered 0, after V lost 4 bases and J lost 7 bases. CDR3 loop: CASSGQGNEQFF. CDR3 coding DNA: TGTGCCAGCAGTGGACAGGGGAATGAGCAGTTCTTC.

The chain recombines TRBV6-5 with TRBJ2-7; weak D call: TRBD1 (6 bases). CDR1 is MNHEY and CDR2 is SVGAGI in the germline V gene. The CDR3 runs 17 residues. V lost 0 bases and J 2 bases, leaving 17 bases between the germline ends. The CDR3 sequence is CASSYSTGPGVTYEQYF. The CDR3 DNA reads as TGTGCCAGCAGTTACTCGACCGGGCCAGGGGTCACCTACGAGCAGTACTTC.

The genes are TRBV10-3 and TRBJ2-7; tentative D call: TRBD2 (6 bases). V was pared by 5 bases and J by 2 bases, with 22 bases between. This CDR3 has 17 residues. Germline V lookup: CDR1 ENHRY, CDR2 SYGVKD. Written as DNA, the CDR3 is TGTGCCATCAGTCATCTTACGGGCGGGACGGGAACCTACGAGCAGTACTTC. It translates to CAISHLTGGTGTYEQYF.

In DNA, the CDR3 is TGTGCCAGTAGTAAACAGGGTTCAGAAGCTTTCTTT. Amino acids: CASSKQGSEAFF. The chain joins TRBV19 to TRBJ1-1; tentative D call: TRBD1 (6 bases). Trimming took 4 bases from V and 8 from J, leaving 11 bases between them. This CDR3 region has 12 residues. Per germline, CDR1 LNHDA and CDR2 SQIVND (reference sequence).

This clonotype was counted only a few times. V is TRBV7-8 and J is TRBJ2-4; TRBD1 matches at 8 bases. J gave up 0 bases and V 3 bases, and 4 bases lay outside the gene matches. From germline, CDR1 is SGHVS and CDR2 FQNEAQ. The CDR3 has 16 residues. The CDR3 DNA sequence: TGTGCCAGCAGCTTCCAGGGGGCTCGAGCCAAAAACATTCAGTACTTC. Translating gives CASSFQGARAKNIQYF. The variable domain in full, completed from reference TRBV7-8 and TRBJ2-4, reads GAGVSQSPRYKVAKRGQDVALRCDPISGHVSLFWYQQALGQGPEFLTYFQNEAQLDKSGLPSDRFFAERPEGSVSTLKIQRTQQEDSAVYLCASSFQGARAKNIQYFGAGTRLSVL.

The CDR3 spells CASSPSGRGGNQPQHF. The CDR3 nucleotides read TGTGCCAGCTCACCCTCCGGACGCGGGGGCAATCAGCCCCAGCATTTT. The chain joins TRBV18 to TRBJ1-5; D gene unclear. This CDR3 is 16 amino acids long. Per the germline V gene, CDR1 is KGHSH and CDR2 is LQKENI. V lost 3 bases to trimming and J lost 2 bases, with 14 bases between them.

The V and J genes are TRBV19 and TRBJ2-2; D may be TRBD2 (6 bases). The germline V gene encodes CDR1 LNHDA and CDR2 SQIVND (reference sequence). The CDR3 covers 17 residues. The V and J ends lost 7 bases and 0 bases respectively, with 18 bases between them. The CDR3 coding sequence is TGTGCCAGTATTGCCGTTGGGGGGAACGCGAACACCGGGGAGCTGTTTTTT. It encodes CASIAVGGNANTGELFF.

In this sample, this clonotype turned up a few times. The chain combines TRBV6-1 with TRBJ2-3, with a possible D match to TRBD2 (5 bases). Germline CDR1 and CDR2: MNHNS and SASEGT. This CDR3 region has 14 residues. Trimming took 6 bases from V and 0 from J, leaving 10 bases between them. CDR3 sequence: CASRLAGSTDTQYF. CDR3 sequence (DNA): TGTGCCAGCAGGCTAGCAGGAAGCACAGATACGCAGTATTTT.

The chain uses TRBV10-1 and TRBJ1-6; TRBD1 matches at 7 bases. The CDR3 sequence is 14 residues long. Germline lookup yields CDR1 WNHNN and CDR2 SYGVQD (reference sequence). Germline trimming cut 4 bases from V and 5 bases from J; bases unmatched to any gene: 2. The CDR3 nucleotides are TGCGCCAGCAGTGGACAGGGACATAATTCACCCCTCCACTTT. It yields the protein CASSGQGHNSPLHF.

The chain's CDR3 is CASSQSGLSTGELFF. CDR3 bases: TGTGCCAGCAGCCAATCAGGGTTAAGCACCGGGGAGCTGTTTTTT. This chain connects TRBV16 to TRBJ2-2; D remains ambiguous. This CDR3 is 15 amino acids long. The germline gives CDR1 KGHSY, CDR2 FQNENV. Trimming cost V 0 bases and J 4 bases, with 9 bases left between them.